Listed below are T cell receptor beta chains from one sample, sequenced in a study of blood T cell repertoires in COVID-19. Repertoires were generated with immunoSEQ multiplex PCR, while TCRdb's copy carries only in-frame clones and drops some. Here the sample spans some 390,000 clones, roughly 89% being singletons. Sample: PBMCs or T cells enriched from blood (not recorded which). The source of these receptors is a woman in her twenties or thirties who had recovered from COVID-19. The CDR3 runs from the conserved cysteine through the conserved F or W. D genes are given only for firm matches. Expanded clones are given a class, and other clones once, few, many or no size at all.

V,D,size,J,CDR3,DNA
TRBV12-3/TRBV12-4,NA,NA,TRBJ2-1,CASMGGEQFF,TGTGCCAGCATGGGAGGTGAGCAGTTCTTC
TRBV29-1,TRBD1,NA,TRBJ1-2,CSVEERDRVTYGYTF,TGCAGCGTTGAAGAGAGGGACAGGGTCACCTATGGCTACACCTTC
TRBV29-1,NA,once,TRBJ1-2,CSAAPGIHNYGYTF,TGCAGCGCCGCTCCCGGGATCCACAACTATGGCTACACCTTC
TRBV18,TRBD2,once,TRBJ2-1,CASSPRPAGGMNEQFF,TGTGCCAGCTCACCACGTCCAGCGGGGGGGATGAATGAGCAGTTCTTC
TRBV7-9,NA,NA,TRBJ1-4,CASAQQSLLHNEKLFF,TGTGCCAGCGCACAGCAATCCCTCCTCCATAATGAAAAACTGTTTTTT
TRBV28,NA,NA,TRBJ1-2,CASSLGPPSGYTF,TGTGCCAGCAGTCTGGGCCCGCCGAGTGGCTACACCTTC
TRBV4-1,NA,NA,TRBJ1-1,CASSQDVVGGSRTEAFF,TGCGCCAGCAGCCAAGATGTCGTCGGGGGGAGTAGGACTGAAGCTTTCTTT
TRBV7-9,NA,once,TRBJ1-2,CASSPQPGFDGYTF,TGTGCCAGCAGCCCCCAGCCAGGGTTCGATGGCTACACCTTC
TRBV5-1,TRBD1,NA,TRBJ1-4,CASSRTGGRRTNEKLFF,TGCGCCAGCAGCCGGACAGGGGGCAGGAGAACTAATGAAAAACTGTTTTTT
TRBV19,TRBD1,NA,TRBJ1-6,CASSRTGRYNSPLHF,TGTGCCAGTAGCAGGACAGGGAGATATAATTCACCCCTCCACTTT
TRBV24-1,TRBD1,once,TRBJ2-5,CATSDGDRGQVETQYF,TGTGCCACCAGTGATGGGGACAGGGGGCAGGTCGAGACCCAGTACTTC
TRBV28,NA,NA,TRBJ2-7,CASSRRGNYEQYF,TGTGCCAGCAGCCGGCGGGGCAACTACGAGCAGTACTTC
TRBV28,TRBD2,NA,TRBJ2-7,CASSPPGTSGNEQYF,TGTGCCAGCAGTCCGCCCGGGACTAGCGGGAACGAGCAGTACTTC
TRBV6-5,TRBD1,NA,TRBJ2-7,CASSYLRTGGSYEQYF,TGTGCCAGCAGTTACCTTCGTACAGGGGGCTCCTACGAGCAGTACTTC
TRBV7-2,NA,NA,TRBJ2-1,CASSPGSGSSYNEQFF,TGTGCCAGCAGCCCGGGTAGCGGTAGCTCCTACAATGAGCAGTTCTTC
TRBV4-3,TRBD2,NA,TRBJ2-3,CASSQDWRGVDTDTQYF,TGCGCCAGCAGCCAAGACTGGCGGGGGGTCGACACAGATACGCAGTATTTT
TRBV24-1,TRBD1,NA,TRBJ1-2,CATSADRFDGYTF,TGTGCCACCAGTGCGGACAGGTTCGATGGCTACACCTTC
TRBV5-1,TRBD2,once,TRBJ2-5,CASSFGLAGMGGETQYF,TGCGCCAGCAGCTTTGGACTAGCGGGGATGGGGGGAGAGACCCAGTACTTC
TRBV7-9,NA,NA,TRBJ2-2,CASSLARGELFF,TGTGCCAGCAGCCTTGCGAGGGGGGAGCTGTTTTTT
TRBV18,TRBD1,NA,TRBJ2-1,CASSSQGDNEQFF,TGTGCCAGCTCATCACAGGGGGACAATGAGCAGTTCTTC
TRBV6-2/TRBV6-3,NA,NA,TRBJ2-7,CASSYSNRGFYEQYF,TGTGCCAGCAGTTACTCGAATAGGGGTTTCTACGAGCAGTACTTC
TRBV9,NA,NA,TRBJ2-3,CASSVGAPADTQYF,TGTGCCAGCAGCGTAGGAGCCCCCGCAGATACGCAGTATTTT
TRBV7-8,TRBD1,once,TRBJ1-6,CASSSPGQGNSPLHF,TGTGCCAGCAGCTCGCCGGGACAGGGAAATTCACCCCTCCACTTT